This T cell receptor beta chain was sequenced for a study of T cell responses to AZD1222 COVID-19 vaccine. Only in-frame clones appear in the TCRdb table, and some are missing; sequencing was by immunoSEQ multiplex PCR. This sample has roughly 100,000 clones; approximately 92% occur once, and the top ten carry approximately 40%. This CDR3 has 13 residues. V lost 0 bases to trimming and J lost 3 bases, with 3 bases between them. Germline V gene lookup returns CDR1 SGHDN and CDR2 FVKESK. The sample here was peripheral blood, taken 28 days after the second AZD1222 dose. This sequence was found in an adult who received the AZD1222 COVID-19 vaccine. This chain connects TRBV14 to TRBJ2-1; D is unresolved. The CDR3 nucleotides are TGTGCCAGCAGCCAAGAACTCTACAATGAGCAGTTCTTC. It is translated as CASSQELYNEQFF.